This TCR beta chain was documented in a study of molecular identifiers for immune sequencing clone quantification. CDR1 is MGHRA and CDR2 is YSYEKL in the germline V gene. The length of the CDR3 is 15 residues. It was with previously described methods and listed TCR primers that bulk TCR libraries were made. TCRdb re-called the PCR reads through MiXCR, storing one row per CDR3 protein. The sample lists 250,000 to 400,000 distinct CDR3 sequences, about 20% seen once, with more than 0.8% in the top ten. The authors gated naive CD8 T cells as CD8+CD4-CCR7+CD45RA+ for sorting. The study, taken as a whole, reports: It was shown that clones above 20 RNA copies held over 98% of effector molecules, but under 1% in naive cells. Identical TCR molecules sharing a barcode could underestimate highly expanded clone sizes.

As to this clonotype: The antigen is not known. A much larger clone is a single base away; this may be a read error.

Sequencing was performed on naive CD8+ T cells from blood, with Jurkat cell RNA spiked in. Specified subset: FACS-sorted CD8+CD4-CCR7+CD45RA+ naive T cells. This chain uses TRBV4-1 with TRBJ1-3; D remains ambiguous. The sequence derives from a human donor in good health. Some libraries in this study had Jurkat cell RNA spiked in. This CDR3 reads CASSQDLQYGNAIYF. CDR3 bases: TGCGCCAGCAGCCAAGATCTACAGTATGGAAACGCCATATATTTT.